Listed below are T cell receptor beta chains from one sample, sequenced in a study of beta chain features in type 1 diabetes. Some clones are missing from TCRdb's copy, which holds only in-frame ones; the method was immunoSEQ multiplex PCR. The sample consists of roughly 150,000 clones, around 8% of them appearing once. The sample comprised central memory CD4+ T cells from blood. These TCRs come from a man aged 18 to 29 in good health. Both conserved end residues are part of each CDR3. A D gene is named only where the DNA matches it firmly. Only some rows state a clone size, as once, few, many or a class for expanded clones.

clone_size: few
v_call: TRBV5-1
j_call: TRBJ2-1
d_call: TRBD2
cdr3_nt: TGCGCCAGCAGCTTGGGTAGCGGGGGCTACAATGAGCAGTTCTTC
cdr3_aa: CASSLGSGGYNEQFF

clone_size: many
v_call: TRBV7-3
j_call: TRBJ2-5
d_call: TRBD2
cdr3_nt: TGTGCCAGCAGCCAAACTAGCGGCGAGACCCAGTACTTC
cdr3_aa: CASSQTSGETQYF

clone_size: many
v_call: TRBV15
j_call: TRBJ2-5
d_call: TRBD1
cdr3_nt: TGTGCCACCAGCAGTGGACAGGGGGACCAAGAGACCCAGTACTTC
cdr3_aa: CATSSGQGDQETQYF

clone_size: few
v_call: TRBV27
j_call: TRBJ1-1
d_call: NA
cdr3_nt: TGTGCCAGCAGATCAGACAGGAACACTGAAGCTTTCTTT
cdr3_aa: CASRSDRNTEAFF

clone_size: few
v_call: TRBV1
j_call: TRBJ2-7
d_call: NA
cdr3_nt: TGCACCAGCAGCCAAGATTATGGAGCCGCAGGGGGAGTCTACGAGCAGTACTTC
cdr3_aa: CTSSQDYGAAGGVYEQYF

clone_size: few
v_call: TRBV7-9
j_call: TRBJ1-1
d_call: NA
cdr3_nt: TGTGCCAGCAGCTCCCTTTTAAACACTGAAGCTTTCTTT
cdr3_aa: CASSSLLNTEAFF

clone_size: few
v_call: TRBV5-1
j_call: TRBJ2-3
d_call: NA
cdr3_nt: TGCGCCAGCAGCTTGCCGAGCACAGATACGCAGTATTTT
cdr3_aa: CASSLPSTDTQYF

clone_size: NA
v_call: TRBV9
j_call: TRBJ2-3
d_call: TRBD2
cdr3_nt: TGTGCCAGCAGCGTAGTCTGGGGGACTAGCGGAGTTAGGCATACGCAGTATTTT
cdr3_aa: CASSVVWGTSGVRHTQYF

clone_size: NA
v_call: TRBV6-5
j_call: TRBJ2-5
d_call: TRBD1
cdr3_nt: TGTGCCAGCAGCTCGGGACAGGGGTCGGGAGAGACCCAGTACTTC
cdr3_aa: CASSSGQGSGETQYF

clone_size: few
v_call: TRBV4-1
j_call: TRBJ1-5
d_call: TRBD1
cdr3_nt: TGCGCCAGCAGCCAACTCGGTTTATCGGGACAGGGGTCGAGCACTCGCAATCAGCCCCAGCATTTT
cdr3_aa: CASSQLGLSGQGSSTRNQPQHF

clone_size: NA
v_call: TRBV2
j_call: TRBJ1-2
d_call: TRBD1
cdr3_nt: TGTGCCAGCAGTGAATCAACCCTACAGGGGGTGTATGGCTACACCTTC
cdr3_aa: CASSESTLQGVYGYTF

clone_size: few
v_call: TRBV11-1
j_call: TRBJ1-1
d_call: TRBD1
cdr3_nt: TGTGCCAGCAGCTTAGAGGGACAGGAGAACACTGAAGCTTTCTTT
cdr3_aa: CASSLEGQENTEAFF

clone_size: NA
v_call: TRBV30
j_call: TRBJ1-1
d_call: TRBD1
cdr3_nt: TGTGCCTGGAGGACCCCAGGGGGGCAGGAAGCTTTCTTT
cdr3_aa: CAWRTPGGQEAFF

clone_size: NA
v_call: TRBV10-3
j_call: TRBJ2-1
d_call: TRBD2
cdr3_nt: TGTGCCATCAGTCCCTTGGTAGCGGGGGAGCAGTTCTTC
cdr3_aa: CAISPLVAGEQFF

clone_size: NA
v_call: TRBV9
j_call: TRBJ2-1
d_call: TRBD1
cdr3_nt: TGTGCCAGCAGCTATGACAGGGGGGGATACAATGAGCAGTTCTTC
cdr3_aa: CASSYDRGGYNEQFF

clone_size: NA
v_call: TRBV7-6
j_call: TRBJ2-3
d_call: TRBD1
cdr3_nt: TGTGCCAGCAGCTTTGGGTCTGTAGGGGGCGCGGGTACGCAGTATTTT
cdr3_aa: CASSFGSVGGAGTQYF

clone_size: few
v_call: TRBV9
j_call: TRBJ2-5
d_call: TRBD1
cdr3_nt: TGTGCCAGCAGCGTAGCCCCGGACAGGCAAGAGACCCAGTACTTC
cdr3_aa: CASSVAPDRQETQYF

clone_size: NA
v_call: TRBV5-1
j_call: TRBJ1-1
d_call: NA
cdr3_nt: TGCGCCAGCGGAGCGGGGGAGAACACTGAAGCTTTCTTT
cdr3_aa: CASGAGENTEAFF

clone_size: few
v_call: TRBV7-2
j_call: TRBJ2-7
d_call: NA
cdr3_nt: TGTGCCAGCAGCTTTTCGTTTTCCTACGAGCAGTACTTC
cdr3_aa: CASSFSFSYEQYF

clone_size: NA
v_call: TRBV18
j_call: TRBJ2-5
d_call: NA
cdr3_nt: TGTGCCAGCTCCCAACAGGGAGAAGAGACCCAGTACTTC
cdr3_aa: CASSQQGEETQYF

clone_size: NA
v_call: TRBV9
j_call: TRBJ2-3
d_call: TRBD2
cdr3_nt: TGTGCCAGCAGCGTAGGTAGCGGGTGGATCACAGATACGCAGTATTTT
cdr3_aa: CASSVGSGWITDTQYF

clone_size: NA
v_call: TRBV7-3
j_call: TRBJ2-1
d_call: TRBD2
cdr3_nt: TGTGCCAGCAGCTTACGGGGTAGCGGGAGCCGCAATGAGCAGTTCTTC
cdr3_aa: CASSLRGSGSRNEQFF

clone_size: NA
v_call: TRBV11-1
j_call: TRBJ2-7
d_call: TRBD1
cdr3_nt: TGTGCCAGCAGCATGGGACAGTTTTACGAGCAGTACTTC
cdr3_aa: CASSMGQFYEQYF